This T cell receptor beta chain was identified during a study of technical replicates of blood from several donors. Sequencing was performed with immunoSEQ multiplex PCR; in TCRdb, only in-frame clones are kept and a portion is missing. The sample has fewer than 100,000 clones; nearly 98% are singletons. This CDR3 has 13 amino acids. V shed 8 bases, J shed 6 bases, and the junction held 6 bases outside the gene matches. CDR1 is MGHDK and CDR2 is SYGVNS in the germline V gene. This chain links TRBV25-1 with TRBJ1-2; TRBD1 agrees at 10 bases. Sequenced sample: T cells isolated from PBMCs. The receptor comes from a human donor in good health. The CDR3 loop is CASSRGQGNGYTF. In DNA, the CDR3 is TGTGCCAGCTCCCGGGGACAGGGGAATGGCTACACCTTC.